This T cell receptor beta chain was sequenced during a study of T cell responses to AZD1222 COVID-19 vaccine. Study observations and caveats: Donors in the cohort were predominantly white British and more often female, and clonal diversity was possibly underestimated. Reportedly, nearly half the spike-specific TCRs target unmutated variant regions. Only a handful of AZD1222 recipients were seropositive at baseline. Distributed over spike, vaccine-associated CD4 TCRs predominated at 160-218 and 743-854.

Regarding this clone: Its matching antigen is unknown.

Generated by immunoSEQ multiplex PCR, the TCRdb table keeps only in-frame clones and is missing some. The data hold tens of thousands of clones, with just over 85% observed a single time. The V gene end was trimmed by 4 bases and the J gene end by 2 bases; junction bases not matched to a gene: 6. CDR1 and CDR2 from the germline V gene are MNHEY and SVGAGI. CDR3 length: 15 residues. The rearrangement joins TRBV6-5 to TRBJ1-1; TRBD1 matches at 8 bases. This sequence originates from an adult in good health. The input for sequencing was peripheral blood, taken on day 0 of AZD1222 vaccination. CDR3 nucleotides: TGTGCCAGCAGTTTCCGGACAGGGCTTAACACTGAAGCTTTCTTT. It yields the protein CASSFRTGLNTEAFF.